The 10 T cell receptor beta chains below all came from one sample that was sequenced in a study of blood T cell repertoires in COVID-19. Data came from immunoSEQ multiplex PCR; TCRdb stores just in-frame clones and leaves some out. The repertoire includes about 380,000 clones, more than 70% of them detected once, and around 1.3% sits in the top ten. The sequenced sample was PBMCs or T cells enriched from blood (not recorded which). The receptors stem from a man younger than 40 who had recovered from COVID-19.

This clone was seen more than once but under ten times. The gene calls are TRBV12-3 or TRBV12-4 and TRBJ2-2; tentatively, D is TRBD2 (6 bases). This CDR3 region has 13 residues. Between the trimmed V and J ends, which lost 7 bases and 4 bases, there was a span of 10 bases. CDR3 amino acids: CASTTGVTGELFF. The CDR3 DNA reads TGTGCCAGCACCACGGGGGTCACCGGGGAGCTGTTTTTT.

The chain couples TRBV27 to TRBJ2-7; unclear D gene. The CDR3 runs to 14 residues. V gave up 6 bases and J gave up 0 bases, with 12 bases separating them. The germline V gene encodes CDR1 MNHEY and CDR2 SMNVEV (reference sequence). CDR3 in amino acids: CASSLRFPSYEQYF. DNA for the CDR3: TGTGCCAGCAGCCTCAGGTTTCCCTCCTACGAGCAGTACTTC.

The chain joins TRBV6-5 to TRBJ2-7; D uncertain. Trimming removed 7 bases at V and 5 bases at J, with 9 bases between. The CDR3 has 11 amino acids. Germline assignment: CDR1 MNHEY and CDR2 SVGAGI. The CDR3 here is CASMIYNEQYF. CDR3 bases: TGTGCCAGCATGATTTACAACGAGCAGTACTTC.

The V gene is TRBV7-2, the J gene TRBJ1-1; 7 positions match TRBD1. CDR1 is SGHTA, CDR2 FQGNSA, per germline. This CDR3 comprises 14 residues. V lost 1 base and J lost 3; bases outside the gene matches: 2. The CDR3 here is CASSLDRGHTEAFF. Here the CDR3 DNA reads TGTGCCAGCAGCTTAGACAGGGGCCACACTGAAGCTTTCTTT. Full variable domain (rest looked up from reference TRBV7-2 and TRBJ1-1): GAGVSQSPSNKVTEKGKDVELRCDPISGHTALYWYRQSLGQGLEFLIYFQGNSAPDKSGLPSDRFSAERTGGSVSTLTIQRTQQEDSAVYLCASSLDRGHTEAFFGQGTRLTVV.

V is TRBV10-3 and J is TRBJ2-1; maybe TRBD2 (6 bases). Germline CDR1 and CDR2: ENHRY and SYGVKD. The CDR3 consists of 14 residues. The V gene lost 2 bases and the J gene lost 10 bases, with 15 bases spanning the gap. The CDR3 loop is CAISEGTFVDEQFF. The CDR3 coding sequence is TGTGCCATCAGTGAGGGGACTTTTGTGGACGAGCAGTTCTTC.

V usage is TRBV9 and J usage is TRBJ2-5; 12 bases map to TRBD1. The V gene end was trimmed by 0 bases and the J gene end by 5 bases; junction bases not matched to a gene: 5. This CDR3 region has 16 residues. Germline assignment: CDR1 SGDLS and CDR2 YYNGEE. The CDR3 coding sequence is TGTGCCAGCAGCGTAGTAGGGACAGGGGGCACTGAGACCCAGTACTTC. Encoded protein: CASSVVGTGGTETQYF. The full variable domain, its missing parts supplied by reference TRBV9 and TRBJ2-5, is DSGVTQTPKHLITATGQRVTLRCSPRSGDLSVYWYQQSLDQGLQFLIQYYNGEERAKGNILERFSAQQFPDLHSELNLSSLELGDSALYFCASSVVGTGGTETQYFGPGTRLLVL.

This chain joins TRBV30 and TRBJ1-1; D might be TRBD1 (6 bases). The CDR3 is 13 residues long. Germline V CDR1 and CDR2: GTSNPN, SVGIG (reference sequence). Trimming took off 4 bases at V and 0 bases at J, with 9 bases between the two ends. The CDR3 spells CAWIAGVNTEAFF. The DNA for the CDR3 is TGTGCCTGGATAGCAGGGGTGAACACTGAAGCTTTCTTT. Variable domain in full (rest from reference TRBV30 and TRBJ1-1): SQTIHQWPATLVQPVGSPLSLECTVEGTSNPNLYWYRQAAGRGLQLLFYSVGIGQISSEVPQNLSASRPQDRQFILSSKKLLLSDSGFYLCAWIAGVNTEAFFGQGTRLTVV.

This clone was counted only a few times. The CDR3 reads CASIGVSAGELFF. The DNA for the CDR3 is TGTGCCAGCATCGGGGTCTCGGCCGGGGAGCTGTTTTTT. The rearrangement joins TRBV2 to TRBJ2-2, with D tentatively TRBD2 (5 bases). Trimming left V 7 bases short and J 6 bases short, with 12 bases between. This CDR3 contains 13 residues. Germline-derived CDR1 and CDR2 are SNHLY and FYNNEI. The full variable domain, rest sourced from reference TRBV2 and TRBJ2-2, is EPEVTQTPSHQVTQMGQEVILRCVPISNHLYFYWYRQILGQKVEFLVSFYNNEISEKSEIFDDQFSVERPDGSNFTLKIRSTKLEDSAMYFCASIGVSAGELFFGEGSRLTVL.

The CDR3 spells CASSYSIFGSGGPNSYEQYF. In DNA form, the CDR3 reads TGTGCCAGCAGTTACTCGATCTTTGGTAGCGGGGGGCCTAACTCCTACGAGCAGTACTTC. The chain is built from TRBV6-2 or TRBV6-3 and TRBJ2-7; TRBD2 matches 10 bases. The V segment lost 0 bases and the J segment 0 bases; nucleotides outside the gene matches: 14. The CDR3 spans 20 residues. Germline values: CDR1 MNHEY, CDR2 SVGEGT.

In DNA, the CDR3 is TGTGCCAGCAGCGTAGGGGCAGGGGGCGTAAATGAGCAGTTCTTC. As protein: CASSVGAGGVNEQFF. The chain couples TRBV9 to TRBJ2-1, with 8 bases fitting TRBD1. CDR3 length equals 15 residues. V lost 0 bases, J lost 7 bases, and 6 bases stayed unmatched. Germline V gives CDR1 SGDLS, CDR2 YYNGEE.